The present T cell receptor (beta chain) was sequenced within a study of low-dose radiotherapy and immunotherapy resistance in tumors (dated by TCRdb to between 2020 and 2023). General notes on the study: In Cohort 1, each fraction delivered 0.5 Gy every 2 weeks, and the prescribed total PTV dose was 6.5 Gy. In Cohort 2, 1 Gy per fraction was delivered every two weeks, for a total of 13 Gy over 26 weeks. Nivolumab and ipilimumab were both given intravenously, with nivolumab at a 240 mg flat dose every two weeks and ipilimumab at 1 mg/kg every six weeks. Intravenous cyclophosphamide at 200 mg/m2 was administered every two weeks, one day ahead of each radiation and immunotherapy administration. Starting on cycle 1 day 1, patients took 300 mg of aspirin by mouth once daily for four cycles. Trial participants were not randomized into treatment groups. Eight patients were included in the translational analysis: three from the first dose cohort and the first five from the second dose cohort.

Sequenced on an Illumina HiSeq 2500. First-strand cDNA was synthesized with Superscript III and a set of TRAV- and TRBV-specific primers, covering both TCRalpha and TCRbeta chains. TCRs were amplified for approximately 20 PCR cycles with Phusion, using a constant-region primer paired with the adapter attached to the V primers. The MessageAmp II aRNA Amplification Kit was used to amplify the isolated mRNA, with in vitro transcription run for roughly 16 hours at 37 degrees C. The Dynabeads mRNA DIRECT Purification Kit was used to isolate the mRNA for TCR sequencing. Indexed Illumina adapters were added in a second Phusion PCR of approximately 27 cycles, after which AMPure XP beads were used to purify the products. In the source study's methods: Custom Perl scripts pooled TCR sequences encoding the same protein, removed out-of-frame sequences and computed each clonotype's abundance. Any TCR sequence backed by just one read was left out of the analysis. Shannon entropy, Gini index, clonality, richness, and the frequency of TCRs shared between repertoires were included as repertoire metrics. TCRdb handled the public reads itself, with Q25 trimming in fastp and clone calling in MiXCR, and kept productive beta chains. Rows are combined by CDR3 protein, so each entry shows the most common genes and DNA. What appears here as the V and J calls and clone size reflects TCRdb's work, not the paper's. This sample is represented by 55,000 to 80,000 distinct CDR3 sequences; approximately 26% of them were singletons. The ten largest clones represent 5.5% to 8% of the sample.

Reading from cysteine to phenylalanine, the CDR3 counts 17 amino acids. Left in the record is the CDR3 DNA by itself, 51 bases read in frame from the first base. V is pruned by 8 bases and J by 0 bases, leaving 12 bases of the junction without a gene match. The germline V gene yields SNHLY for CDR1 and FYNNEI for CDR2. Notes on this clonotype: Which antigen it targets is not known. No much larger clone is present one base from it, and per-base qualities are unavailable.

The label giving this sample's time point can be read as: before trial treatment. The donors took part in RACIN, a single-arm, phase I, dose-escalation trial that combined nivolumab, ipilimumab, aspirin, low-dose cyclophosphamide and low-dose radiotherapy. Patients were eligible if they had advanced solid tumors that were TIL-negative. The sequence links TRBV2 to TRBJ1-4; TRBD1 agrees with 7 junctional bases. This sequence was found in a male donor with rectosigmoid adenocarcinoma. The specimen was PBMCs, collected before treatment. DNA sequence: TGTGCCAGCGGGTCCCTGGGACAGACATCAACTAATGAAAAACTGTTTTTT. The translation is CASGSLGQTSTNEKLFF.